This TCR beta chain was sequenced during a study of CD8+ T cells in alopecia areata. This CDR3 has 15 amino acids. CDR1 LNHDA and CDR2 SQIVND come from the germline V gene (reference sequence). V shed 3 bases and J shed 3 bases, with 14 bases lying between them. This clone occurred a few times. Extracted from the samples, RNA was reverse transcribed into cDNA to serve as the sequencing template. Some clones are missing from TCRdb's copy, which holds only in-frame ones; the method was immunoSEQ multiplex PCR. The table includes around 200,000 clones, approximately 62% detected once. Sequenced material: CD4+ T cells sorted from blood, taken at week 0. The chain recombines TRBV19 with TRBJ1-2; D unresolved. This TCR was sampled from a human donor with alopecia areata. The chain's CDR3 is CASSITATTDYGYTF. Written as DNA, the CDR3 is TGTGCCAGTAGTATCACCGCCACTACCGACTATGGCTACACCTTC.